This T cell receptor (beta chain) was found in a study of vaccination and CD4 T cells after COVID-19. Study-wide context: The authors used overlapping spike peptides from SARS-CoV-2, HCoV-NL63, HCoV-OC43 and HCoV-229E to stimulate cells. Study outcomes and limitations: Median SARS-CoV-2-reactive clonotype numbers rose nonsignificantly, about 21 to 38.

As for treatment: approximately nine-day PBMC culture with coronavirus spike peptide pools or control peptides (ViraFEST assay). Scientists ran DNA taken from cultured CD4+ T cells through the Oncomine TCR Beta short-read assay for sequencing. TCRdb redid the calling of the PCR reads with MiXCR, one entry per CDR3 protein. Among roughly 11,000 distinct CDR3 sequences, more than 25% were seen once, and the ten largest hold about 22%. About this clonotype: Its antigen remains unidentified.

The sample was cultured CD4+ T cells from blood. This TCR was sampled from a human donor with COVID-19.

CDR3 residues: CASSEALRNDFWNSPLHF. The CDR3 DNA follows: TGTGCCAGCAGTGAAGCGCTTCGGAACGACTTCTGGAATTCACCCCTCCACTTT. This chain links TRBV2 with TRBJ1-6; D is undetermined. This CDR3 has 18 amino acids. Germline V gives CDR1 SNHLY, CDR2 FYNNEI. V lost 0 bases to trimming and J lost 7 bases, with 19 bases between them.